This T cell receptor (beta chain) derives from a study of blood T cell repertoires in COVID-19. About the study: Acute-phase and convalescent COVID-19 samples originated in the United States, Italy and Spain. The cDNA or gDNA used as material had been derived from T cells, B-cell-depleted T cells, or PBMCs.

This CDR3 has 13 amino acids. CDR1 and CDR2 from the germline V gene are MNHEY and SVGAGI. V was pared by 6 bases and J by 2 bases, with 4 bases of the junction left unmatched. This clone was seen a single time. Original handling: Reference gene primer amplification gave estimated nucleated cell counts. The assay was immunoSEQ multiplex PCR, and TCRdb's table has in-frame clones only and misses some. D and trimming come from the DNA, and the V and J calls and clone size come from that table. Here the sample spans about 200,000 clones, just over 85% being singletons. The clonotype was recovered from a man over 45 with acute or convalescent COVID-19. Sequencing was performed on peripheral blood. The genes are TRBV6-5 and TRBJ2-7; TRBD1 agrees at 7 bases. CDR3 sequence (DNA): TGTGCCAGCAGAACGGGACAGACCTACGAGCAGTACTTC. This gives the protein CASRTGQTYEQYF.